A single sample is the source of the 10 T cell receptor beta chains below, sequenced in a study of CD8+ T cells in alopecia areata. As the sequencing template, cDNA was produced by extracting RNA and reverse transcribing it. Clones were sequenced by immunoSEQ multiplex PCR, and TCRdb holds only the in-frame ones, with some missing. The sample lists under 40,000 clones, 45% to 65% occurring once. For a few patients, CD4+ cells were sorted into CD25+CD127- cells. The source material was CD4+ Tregs sorted from blood. The receptor set was obtained from a human donor with alopecia areata.

The chain joins TRBV5-1 to TRBJ1-2, with D unresolved. The CDR3 totals 14 residues. With 0 bases removed from V and 3 bases from J, the gap between germline ends came to 9 bases. Germline V CDR1 and CDR2: SGHRS, YFSETQ. The CDR3 sequence: CASSLVGLDYGYTF. The CDR3 DNA sequence: TGCGCCAGCAGCTTGGTCGGGTTGGACTATGGCTACACCTTC.

The CDR3 nucleotides read TGTGCCAGCAGCCCCGATCGTGAAAAACTGTTTTTT. Its translation: CASSPDREKLFF. The chain is built from TRBV7-3 and TRBJ1-4, with D hard to call. Trimming removed 5 bases from V and 7 bases from J, with 8 bases in between. CDR3 size: 12 residues. Germline-derived CDR1 and CDR2 are SGHTA and FQGTGA. The full variable domain, in which reference TRBV7-3 and TRBJ1-4 provide the parts outside the CDR3, is GAGVSQTPSNKVTEKGKYVELRCDPISGHTALYWYRQSLGQGPEFLIYFQGTGAADDSGLPNDRFFAVRPEGSVSTLKIQRTERGDSAVYLCASSPDREKLFFGSGTQLSVL.

This clone has more than one count but fewer than ten. The chain is built from TRBV29-1 and TRBJ2-3, with 8 bases matching TRBD1. V shed 3 bases and J 2 bases; nucleotides not matched to a gene: 1. Germline V gene sequence: CDR1 SQVTM, CDR2 ANQGSEA. This CDR3 is built from 13 residues. CDR3 residues: CSVEDRVTDTQYF. The CDR3 nucleotides read TGCAGCGTTGAGGACAGGGTCACAGATACGCAGTATTTT.

The chain joins TRBV11-1 to TRBJ2-5; 11 bases match TRBD1. Per germline, CDR1 SGHAT and CDR2 FQDESV (reference sequence). This CDR3 contains 16 residues. The trim removed 10 bases at V and 3 bases at J, leaving 13 bases unmatched. The CDR3 spells CAIWTGTGGPKETQYF. Here the CDR3 DNA reads TGTGCCATCTGGACCGGGACAGGGGGGCCAAAAGAGACCCAGTACTTC.

This rearrangement joins TRBV7-3 to TRBJ2-2, with TRBD1 as a possible D gene (6 bases). The CDR3 consists of 16 residues. From germline, CDR1 is SGHTA and CDR2 FQGTGA. Trimming removed 4 bases from V and 2 bases from J, with 14 bases in between. CDR3 residues: CASSSQPRGNTGELFF. The CDR3 nucleotides are TGTGCCAGCAGCTCCCAACCCAGGGGTAACACCGGGGAGCTGTTTTTT.

This clone is labeled medium-sized (0.01 to 0.1%). This rearrangement joins TRBV28 to TRBJ1-4, with 7 bases aligning to TRBD1. Germline lookup yields CDR1 MDHEN and CDR2 SYDVKM. V gave up 5 bases and J gave up 0 bases; unmatched junction bases: 15. The CDR3 spans 19 residues. This CDR3 is CASSLLGGLYRATNEKLFF. In nucleotides, the CDR3 is TGTGCCAGCAGTCTTCTAGGGGGCCTTTACCGGGCAACTAATGAAAAACTGTTTTTT. Drawing the rest from reference TRBV28 and TRBJ1-4, the complete variable domain is DVKVTQSSRYLVKRTGEKVFLECVQDMDHENMFWYRQDPGLGLRLIYFSYDVKMKEKGDIPEGYSVSREKKERFSLILESASTNQTSMYLCASSLLGGLYRATNEKLFFGSGTQLSVL.

This clone was observed a few times. V is TRBV14 and J is TRBJ1-1; no firm D call. Germline loops: CDR1 SGHDN, CDR2 FVKESK. V was clipped by 10 bases and J by 0 bases, with 3 bases between them. The CDR3 loop spans 10 amino acids. For the CDR3, the DNA is TGTGCCACCTTGAACACTGAAGCTTTCTTT. Translating it yields CATLNTEAFF.

CDR3 DNA: TGTGCCGTAAATAGCGGGGGGCAATACGAGCAGTACTTC. This gives the protein CAVNSGGQYEQYF. This rearrangement joins TRBV10-3 to TRBJ2-7; 10 bases are a match to TRBD2. Germline lookup yields CDR1 ENHRY and CDR2 SYGVKD. CDR3 length: 13 amino acids. V shed 11 bases and J 4 bases; nucleotides not matched to a gene: 8.

This chain joins TRBV11-2 and TRBJ2-1; D unresolved. Trimming shortened V by 5 bases and J by 8 bases, and 22 bases separated the two germline ends. This CDR3 is 16 amino acids long. Germline CDR1 SGHAT, CDR2 FQNNGV. CDR3: CASSPIYTLGGDEQFF. CDR3 DNA: TGTGCCAGCAGCCCCATTTATACTCTCGGTGGCGATGAGCAGTTCTTC.

The chain links TRBV25-1 to TRBJ2-1, with TRBD2 matching over 12 bases. The CDR3 spans 16 residues. V gave up 4 bases and J gave up 7 bases; unmatched junction bases: 8. CDR1 MGHDK and CDR2 SYGVNS come from the germline V gene. The CDR3 nucleotides are TGTGCCAGCAGTGTCCCTAGCGGGAGGGCCGGGAATGAGCAGTTCTTC. Protein product: CASSVPSGRAGNEQFF.